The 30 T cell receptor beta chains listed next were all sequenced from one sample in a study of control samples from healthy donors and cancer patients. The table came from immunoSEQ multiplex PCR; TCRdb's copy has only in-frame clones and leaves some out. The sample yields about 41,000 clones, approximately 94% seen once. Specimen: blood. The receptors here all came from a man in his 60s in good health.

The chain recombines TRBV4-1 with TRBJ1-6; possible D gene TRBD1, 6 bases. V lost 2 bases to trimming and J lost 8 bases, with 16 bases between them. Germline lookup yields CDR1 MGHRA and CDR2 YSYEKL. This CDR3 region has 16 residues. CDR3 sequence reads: CASSQITGFLDSPLHF. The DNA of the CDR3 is TGCGCCAGCAGCCAAATTACAGGGTTTTTAGATTCACCCCTCCACTTT.

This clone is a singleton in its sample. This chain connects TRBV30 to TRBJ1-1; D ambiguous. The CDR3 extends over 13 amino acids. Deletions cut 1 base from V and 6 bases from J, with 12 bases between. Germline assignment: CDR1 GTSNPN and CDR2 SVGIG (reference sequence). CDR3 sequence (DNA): TGTGCCTGGAGTGAGCGGTCAACGGCTGAAGCTTTCTTT. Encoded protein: CAWSERSTAEAFF.

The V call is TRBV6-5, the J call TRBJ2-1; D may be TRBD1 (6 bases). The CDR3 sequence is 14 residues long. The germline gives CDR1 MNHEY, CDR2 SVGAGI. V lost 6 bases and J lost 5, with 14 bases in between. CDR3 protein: CASSPRDTHNEQFF. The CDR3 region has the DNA TGTGCCAGCAGCCCCCGGGACACCCACAATGAGCAGTTCTTC.

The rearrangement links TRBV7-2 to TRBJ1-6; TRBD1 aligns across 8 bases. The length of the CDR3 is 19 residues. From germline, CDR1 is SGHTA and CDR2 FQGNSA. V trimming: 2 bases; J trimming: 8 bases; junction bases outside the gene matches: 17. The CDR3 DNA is TGTGCCAGCAGCTTAAAACGGGAGCTAAAGGACAGGGTGGATTCACCCCTCCACTTT. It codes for CASSLKRELKDRVDSPLHF.

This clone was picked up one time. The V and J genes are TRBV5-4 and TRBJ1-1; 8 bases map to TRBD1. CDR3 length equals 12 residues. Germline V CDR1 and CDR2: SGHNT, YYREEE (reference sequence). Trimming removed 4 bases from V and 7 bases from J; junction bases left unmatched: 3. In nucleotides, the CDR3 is TGTGCCAGCAGCACCGGGACAGGTGAAGCTTTCTTT. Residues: CASSTGTGEAFF.

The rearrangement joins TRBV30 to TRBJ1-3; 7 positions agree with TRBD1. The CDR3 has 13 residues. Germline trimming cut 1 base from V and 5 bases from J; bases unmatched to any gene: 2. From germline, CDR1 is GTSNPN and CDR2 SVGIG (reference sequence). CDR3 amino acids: CAWSEGARNTIYF. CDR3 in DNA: TGTGCCTGGAGTGAGGGGGCAAGAAACACCATATATTTT.

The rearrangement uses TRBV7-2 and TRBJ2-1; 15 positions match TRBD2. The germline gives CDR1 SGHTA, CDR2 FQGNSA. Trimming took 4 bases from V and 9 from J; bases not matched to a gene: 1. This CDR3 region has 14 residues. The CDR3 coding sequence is TGTGCCAGCAGCTGGGGACTAGCGGGAGGTGAGCAGTTCTTC. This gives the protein CASSWGLAGGEQFF.

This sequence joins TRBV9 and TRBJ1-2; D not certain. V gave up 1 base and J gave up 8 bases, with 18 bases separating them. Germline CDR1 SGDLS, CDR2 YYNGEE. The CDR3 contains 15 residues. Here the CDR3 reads CASSVSEVTVKGYTF. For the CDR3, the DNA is TGTGCCAGCAGCGTAAGCGAGGTAACGGTGAAAGGCTACACCTTC.

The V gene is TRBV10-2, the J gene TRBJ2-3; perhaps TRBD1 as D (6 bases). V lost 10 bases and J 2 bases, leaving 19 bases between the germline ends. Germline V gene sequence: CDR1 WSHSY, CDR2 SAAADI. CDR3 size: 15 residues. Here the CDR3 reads CATLPGGKDTDTQYF. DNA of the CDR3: TGCGCCACCTTACCTGGGGGCAAGGACACAGATACGCAGTATTTT.

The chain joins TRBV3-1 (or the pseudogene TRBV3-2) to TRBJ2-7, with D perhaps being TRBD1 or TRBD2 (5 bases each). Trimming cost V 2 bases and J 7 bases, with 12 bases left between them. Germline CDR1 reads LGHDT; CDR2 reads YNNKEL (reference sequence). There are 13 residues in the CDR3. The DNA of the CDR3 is TGTGCCAGCAGCCAATTCGGGACGAGGGAGCAGTACTTC. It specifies CASSQFGTREQYF.

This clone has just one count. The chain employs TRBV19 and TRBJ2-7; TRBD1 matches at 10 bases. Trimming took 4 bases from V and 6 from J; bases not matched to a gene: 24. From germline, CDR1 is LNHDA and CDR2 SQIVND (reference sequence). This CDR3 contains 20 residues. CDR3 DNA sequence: TGTGCCAGTAGTACCTTGGGCTTCGGGACAGGGGAGATGATGGGGGGCGAGCAGTACTTC. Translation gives CASSTLGFGTGEMMGGEQYF.

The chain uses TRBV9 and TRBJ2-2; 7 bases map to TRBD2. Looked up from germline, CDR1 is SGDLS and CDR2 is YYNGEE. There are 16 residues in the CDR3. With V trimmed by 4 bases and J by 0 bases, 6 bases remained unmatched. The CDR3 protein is CASSKASGANTGELFF. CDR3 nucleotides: TGTGCCAGCAGCAAAGCTAGCGGAGCGAACACCGGGGAGCTGTTTTTT.

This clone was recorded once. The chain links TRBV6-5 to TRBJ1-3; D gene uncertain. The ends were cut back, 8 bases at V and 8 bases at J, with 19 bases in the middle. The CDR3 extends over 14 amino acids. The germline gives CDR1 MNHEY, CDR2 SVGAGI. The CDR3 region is CASGPISVRDTIYF. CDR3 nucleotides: TGTGCCAGCGGGCCGATTTCAGTGCGCGACACCATATATTTT.

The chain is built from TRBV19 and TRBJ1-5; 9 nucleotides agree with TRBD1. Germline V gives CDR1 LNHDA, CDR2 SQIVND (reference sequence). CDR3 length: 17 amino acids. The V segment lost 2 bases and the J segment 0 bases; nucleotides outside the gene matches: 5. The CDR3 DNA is TGTGCCAGTAGTATATTGGGACAGGGACCTAGCAATCAGCCCCAGCATTTT. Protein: CASSILGQGPSNQPQHF.

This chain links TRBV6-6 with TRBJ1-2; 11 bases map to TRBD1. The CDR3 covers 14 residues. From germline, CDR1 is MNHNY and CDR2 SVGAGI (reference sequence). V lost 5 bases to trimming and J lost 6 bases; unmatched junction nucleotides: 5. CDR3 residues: CASSGGTGGDGYTF. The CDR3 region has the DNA TGTGCCAGCAGTGGAGGGACAGGGGGGGATGGCTACACCTTC.

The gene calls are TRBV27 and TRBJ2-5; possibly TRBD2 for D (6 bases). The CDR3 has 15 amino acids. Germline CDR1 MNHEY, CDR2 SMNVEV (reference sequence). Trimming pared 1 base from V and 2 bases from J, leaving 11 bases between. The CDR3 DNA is TGTGCCAGCAGTTTATACGGGGGACGGCAAGAGACCCAGTACTTC. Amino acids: CASSLYGGRQETQYF.

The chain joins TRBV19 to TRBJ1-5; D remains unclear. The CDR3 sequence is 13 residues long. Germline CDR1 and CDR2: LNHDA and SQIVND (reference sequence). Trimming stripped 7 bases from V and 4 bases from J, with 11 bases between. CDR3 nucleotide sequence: TGTGCCAGTAAGATCGGGGAGAATCAGCCCCAGCATTTT. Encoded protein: CASKIGENQPQHF.

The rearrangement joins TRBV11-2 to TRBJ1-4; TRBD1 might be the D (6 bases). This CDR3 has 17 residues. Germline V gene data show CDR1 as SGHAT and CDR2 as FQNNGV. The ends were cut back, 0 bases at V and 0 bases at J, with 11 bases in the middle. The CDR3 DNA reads TGTGCCAGCAGCTTAGATTATGGACAGACAACTAATGAAAAACTGTTTTTT. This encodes CASSLDYGQTTNEKLFF.

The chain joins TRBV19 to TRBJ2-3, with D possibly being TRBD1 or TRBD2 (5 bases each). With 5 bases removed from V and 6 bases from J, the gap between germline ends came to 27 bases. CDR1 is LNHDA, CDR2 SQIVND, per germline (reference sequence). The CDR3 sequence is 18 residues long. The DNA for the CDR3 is TGTGCCAGTAGTGCAGGACCTGTGGGACCACCGACGAGGGATACGCAGTATTTT. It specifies CASSAGPVGPPTRDTQYF.

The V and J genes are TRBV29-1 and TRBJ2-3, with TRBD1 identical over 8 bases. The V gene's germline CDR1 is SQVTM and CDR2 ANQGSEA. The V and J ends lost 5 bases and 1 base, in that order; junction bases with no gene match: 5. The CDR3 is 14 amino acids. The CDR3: CSVTDRVGTDTQYF. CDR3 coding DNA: TGCAGCGTTACGGACAGGGTGGGCACAGATACGCAGTATTTT.

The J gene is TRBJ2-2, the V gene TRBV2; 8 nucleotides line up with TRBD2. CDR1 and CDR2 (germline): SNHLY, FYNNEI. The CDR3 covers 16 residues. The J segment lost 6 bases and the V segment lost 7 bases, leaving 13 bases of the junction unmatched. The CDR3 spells CASIGTNSGRSGELFF. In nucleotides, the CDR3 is TGTGCCAGCATTGGGACTAACAGCGGGAGATCCGGGGAGCTGTTTTTT.

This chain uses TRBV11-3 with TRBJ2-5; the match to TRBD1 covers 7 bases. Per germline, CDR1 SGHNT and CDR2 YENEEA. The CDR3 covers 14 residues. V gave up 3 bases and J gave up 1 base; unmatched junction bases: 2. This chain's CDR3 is CASSFGQAQETQYF. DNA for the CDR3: TGTGCCAGCAGCTTCGGACAGGCCCAAGAGACCCAGTACTTC.

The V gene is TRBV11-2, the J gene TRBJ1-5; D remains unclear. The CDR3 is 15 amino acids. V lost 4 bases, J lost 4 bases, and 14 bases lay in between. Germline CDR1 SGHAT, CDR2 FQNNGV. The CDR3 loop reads CASSSNSGLNQPQHF. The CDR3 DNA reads TGTGCCAGCAGCTCTAATTCCGGGCTGAATCAGCCCCAGCATTTT.

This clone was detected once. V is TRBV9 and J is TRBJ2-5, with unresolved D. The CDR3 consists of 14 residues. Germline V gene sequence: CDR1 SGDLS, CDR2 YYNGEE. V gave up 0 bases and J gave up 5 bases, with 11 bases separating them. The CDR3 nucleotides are TGTGCCAGCAGCGTAGAAGGGTTAGGGGAGACCCAGTACTTC. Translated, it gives CASSVEGLGETQYF.

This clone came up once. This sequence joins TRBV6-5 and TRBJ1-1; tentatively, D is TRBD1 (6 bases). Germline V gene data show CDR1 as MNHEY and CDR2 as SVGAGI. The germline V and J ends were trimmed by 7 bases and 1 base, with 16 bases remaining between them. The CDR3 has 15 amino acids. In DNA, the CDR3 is TGTGCCAGCAAAGGGGGGAGCTGGGCGAACACTGAAGCTTTCTTT. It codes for CASKGGSWANTEAFF.

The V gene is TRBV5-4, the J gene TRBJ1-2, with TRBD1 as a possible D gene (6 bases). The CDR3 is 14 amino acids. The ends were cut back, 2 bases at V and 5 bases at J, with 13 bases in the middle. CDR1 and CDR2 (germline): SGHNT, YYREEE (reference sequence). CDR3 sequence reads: CASSFPGQPYGYTF. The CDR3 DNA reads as TGTGCCAGCAGCTTCCCGGGACAACCTTATGGCTACACCTTC.

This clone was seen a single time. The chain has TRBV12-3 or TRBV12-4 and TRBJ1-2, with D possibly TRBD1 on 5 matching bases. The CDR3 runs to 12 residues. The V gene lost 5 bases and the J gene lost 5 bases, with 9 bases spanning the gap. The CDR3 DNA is TGTGCCAGCAGTCGGACACCTTATGGCTACACCTTC. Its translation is CASSRTPYGYTF.

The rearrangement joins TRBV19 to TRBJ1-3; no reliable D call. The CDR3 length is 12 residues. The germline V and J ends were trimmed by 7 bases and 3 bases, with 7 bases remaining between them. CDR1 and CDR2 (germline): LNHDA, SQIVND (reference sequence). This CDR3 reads CASNVGGNTIYF. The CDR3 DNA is TGTGCCAGTAATGTAGGTGGAAACACCATATATTTT.

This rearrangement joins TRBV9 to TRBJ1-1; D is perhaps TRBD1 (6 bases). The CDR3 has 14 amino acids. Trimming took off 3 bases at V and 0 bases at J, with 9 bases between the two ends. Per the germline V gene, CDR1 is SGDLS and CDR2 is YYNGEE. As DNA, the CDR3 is TGTGCCAGCAGCGGGCCAGGGGTGAACACTGAAGCTTTCTTT. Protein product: CASSGPGVNTEAFF.

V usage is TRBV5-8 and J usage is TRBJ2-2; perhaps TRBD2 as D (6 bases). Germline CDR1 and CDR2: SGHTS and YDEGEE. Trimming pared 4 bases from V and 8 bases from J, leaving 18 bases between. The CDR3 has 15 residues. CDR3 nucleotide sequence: TGTGCCAGCAGCCCGGGACTCATGGGGCTGGGGGAGCTGTTTTTT. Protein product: CASSPGLMGLGELFF.